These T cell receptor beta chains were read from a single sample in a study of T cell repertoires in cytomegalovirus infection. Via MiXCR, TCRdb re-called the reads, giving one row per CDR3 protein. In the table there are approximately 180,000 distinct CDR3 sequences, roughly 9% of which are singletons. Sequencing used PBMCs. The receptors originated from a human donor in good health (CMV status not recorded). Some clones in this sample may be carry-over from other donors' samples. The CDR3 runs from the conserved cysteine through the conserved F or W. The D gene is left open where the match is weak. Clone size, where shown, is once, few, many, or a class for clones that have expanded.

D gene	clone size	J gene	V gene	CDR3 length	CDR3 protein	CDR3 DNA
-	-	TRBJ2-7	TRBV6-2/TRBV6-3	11	CASSPGREQYF	TGTGCCAGCAGTCCGGGTCGGGAGCAGTACTTC
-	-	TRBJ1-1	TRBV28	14	CASSLGSTDTEAFF	TGTGCCAGCAGCCTAGGGTCCACAGACACTGAAGCTTTCTTT
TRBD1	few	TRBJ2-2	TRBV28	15	CASSLDRDNTGELFF	TGTGCCAGCAGTTTAGACAGGGACAACACCGGGGAGCTGTTTTTT
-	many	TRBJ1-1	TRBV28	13	CASSLLGAAEAFF	TGTGCCAGCAGTTTACTGGGGGCAGCTGAAGCTTTCTTT
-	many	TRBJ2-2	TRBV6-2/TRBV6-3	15	CASSYSNLDTGELFF	TGTGCCAGCAGTTACTCCAACCTTGACACCGGGGAGCTGTTTTTT
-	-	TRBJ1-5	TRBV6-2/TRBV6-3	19	CASSSVIAGTVDLNRPQHF	TGTGCCAGCAGTTCCGTTATTGCAGGGACCGTAGACCTAAATCGGCCCCAGCATTTT
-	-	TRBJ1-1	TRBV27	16	CASRRGVGRENTEAFF	TGTGCCAGCAGGCGGGGAGTTGGTAGAGAGAACACTGAAGCTTTCTTT
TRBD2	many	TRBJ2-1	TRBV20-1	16	CSVRRSRREGDNEQFF	TGCAGTGTACGTAGGTCGCGGCGGGAGGGAGACAATGAGCAGTTCTTC
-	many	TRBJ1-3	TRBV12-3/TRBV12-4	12	CASRIPGNTIYF	TGTGCCAGCAGGATACCTGGAAACACCATATATTTT
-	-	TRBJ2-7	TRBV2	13	CASSDNVGWEQYF	TGTGCCAGCAGTGATAACGTCGGTTGGGAGCAGTACTTC
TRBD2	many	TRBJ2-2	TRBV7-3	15	CASSIAGTNTGELFF	TGTGCCAGCAGCATAGCGGGGACGAACACCGGGGAGCTGTTTTTT
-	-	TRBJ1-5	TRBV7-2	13	CASSLAWGQPQHF	TGTGCCAGCAGCTTAGCGTGGGGTCAGCCCCAGCATTTT
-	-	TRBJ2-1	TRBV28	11	CASSSYSEQFF	TGTGCCAGCAGTTCCTATAGTGAGCAGTTCTTC
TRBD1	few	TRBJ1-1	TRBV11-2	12	CASSGRGPEAFF	TGTGCCAGCAGCGGAAGGGGGCCTGAAGCTTTCTTT
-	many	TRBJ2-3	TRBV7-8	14	CASSLTPSTDTQYF	TGTGCCAGCAGCTTAACCCCTAGCACAGATACGCAGTATTTT
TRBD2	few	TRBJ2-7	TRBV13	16	CASSLETSGTSYEQYF	TGTGCCAGCAGCTTAGAGACTAGCGGGACCTCCTACGAGCAGTACTTC
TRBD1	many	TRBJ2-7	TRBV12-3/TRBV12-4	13	CASSFDRDHEQYF	TGTGCCAGCAGTTTCGACAGGGACCACGAGCAGTACTTC